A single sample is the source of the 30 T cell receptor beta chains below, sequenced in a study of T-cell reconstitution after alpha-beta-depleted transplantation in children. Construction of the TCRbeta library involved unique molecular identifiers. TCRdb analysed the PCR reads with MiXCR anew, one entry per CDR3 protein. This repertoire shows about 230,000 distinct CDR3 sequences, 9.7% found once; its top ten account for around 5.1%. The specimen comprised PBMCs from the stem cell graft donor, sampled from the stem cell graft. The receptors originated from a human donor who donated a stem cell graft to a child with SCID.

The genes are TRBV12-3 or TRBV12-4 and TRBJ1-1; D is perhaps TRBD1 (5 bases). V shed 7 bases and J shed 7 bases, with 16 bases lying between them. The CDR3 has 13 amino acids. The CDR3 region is CASKTPQAIEAFF. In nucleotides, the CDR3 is TGTGCCAGCAAAACCCCACAGGCAATTGAAGCTTTCTTT.

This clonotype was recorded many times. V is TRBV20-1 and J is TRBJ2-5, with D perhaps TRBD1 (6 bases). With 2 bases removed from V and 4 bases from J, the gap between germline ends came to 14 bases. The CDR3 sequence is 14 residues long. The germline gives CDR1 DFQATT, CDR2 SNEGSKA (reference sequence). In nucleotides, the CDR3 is TGCAGTGCTAGATCCAGGGGCTTGAGAGAGACCCAGTACTTC. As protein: CSARSRGLRETQYF.

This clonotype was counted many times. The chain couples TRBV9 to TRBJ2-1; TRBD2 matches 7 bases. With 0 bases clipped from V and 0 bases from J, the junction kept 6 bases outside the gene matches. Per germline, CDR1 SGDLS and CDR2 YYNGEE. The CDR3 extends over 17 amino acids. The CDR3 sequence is CASSVALAALSYNEQFF. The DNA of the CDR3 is TGTGCCAGCAGCGTAGCTCTAGCGGCACTCTCCTACAATGAGCAGTTCTTC.

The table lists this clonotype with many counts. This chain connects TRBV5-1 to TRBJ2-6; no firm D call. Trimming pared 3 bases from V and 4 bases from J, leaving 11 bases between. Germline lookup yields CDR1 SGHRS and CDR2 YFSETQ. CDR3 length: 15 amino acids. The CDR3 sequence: CASSSAVLGANVLTF. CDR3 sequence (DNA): TGCGCCAGCAGCTCCGCCGTGTTGGGGGCCAACGTCCTGACTTTC.

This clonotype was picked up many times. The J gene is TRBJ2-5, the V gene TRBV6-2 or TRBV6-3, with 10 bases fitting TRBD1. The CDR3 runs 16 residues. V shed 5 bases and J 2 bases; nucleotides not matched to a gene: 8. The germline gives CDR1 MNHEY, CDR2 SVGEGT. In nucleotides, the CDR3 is TGTGCCAGCAGTCCAAGGGACAGGGGTGGACAAGAGACCCAGTACTTC. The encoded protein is CASSPRDRGGQETQYF.

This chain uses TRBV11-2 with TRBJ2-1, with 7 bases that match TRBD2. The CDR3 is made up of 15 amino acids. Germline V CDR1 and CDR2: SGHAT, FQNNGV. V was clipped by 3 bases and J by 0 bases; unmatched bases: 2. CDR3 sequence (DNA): TGTGCCAGCAGCTTGGGGGAGGGCTCCTACAATGAGCAGTTCTTC. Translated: CASSLGEGSYNEQFF.

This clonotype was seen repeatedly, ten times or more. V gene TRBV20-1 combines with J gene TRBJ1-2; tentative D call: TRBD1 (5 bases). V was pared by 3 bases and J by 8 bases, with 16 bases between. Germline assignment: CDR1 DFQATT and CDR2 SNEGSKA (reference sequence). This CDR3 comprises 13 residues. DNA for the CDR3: TGCAGTGCTAGTCGCGGGACGGCAGAAGGCTACACCTTC. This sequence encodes CSASRGTAEGYTF.

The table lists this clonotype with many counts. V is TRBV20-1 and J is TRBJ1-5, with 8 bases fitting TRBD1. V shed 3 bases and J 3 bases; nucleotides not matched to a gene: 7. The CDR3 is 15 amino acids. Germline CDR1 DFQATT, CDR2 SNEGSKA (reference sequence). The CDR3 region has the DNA TGCAGTGCTAGTCGTCAGGGGGCAGACAATCAGCCCCAGCATTTT. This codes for CSASRQGADNQPQHF.

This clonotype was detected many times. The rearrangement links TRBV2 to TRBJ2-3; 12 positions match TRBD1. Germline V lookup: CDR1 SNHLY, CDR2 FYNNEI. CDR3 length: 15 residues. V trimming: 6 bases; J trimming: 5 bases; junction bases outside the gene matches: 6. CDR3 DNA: TGTGCCAGCAGCGAGGGACAGGGGGCGATAGATACGCAGTATTTT. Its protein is CASSEGQGAIDTQYF. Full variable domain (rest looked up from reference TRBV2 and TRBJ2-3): EPEVTQTPSHQVTQMGQEVILRCVPISNHLYFYWYRQILGQKVEFLVSFYNNEISEKSEIFDDQFSVERPDGSNFTLKIRSTKLEDSAMYFCASSEGQGAIDTQYFGPGTRLTVL.

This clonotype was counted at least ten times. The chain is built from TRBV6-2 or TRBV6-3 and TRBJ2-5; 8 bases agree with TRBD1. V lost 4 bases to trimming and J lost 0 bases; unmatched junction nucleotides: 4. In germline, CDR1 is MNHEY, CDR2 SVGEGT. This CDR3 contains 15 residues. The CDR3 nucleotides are TGTGCCAGCAGTTCGGACAGGGCGTACCAAGAGACCCAGTACTTC. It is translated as CASSSDRAYQETQYF.

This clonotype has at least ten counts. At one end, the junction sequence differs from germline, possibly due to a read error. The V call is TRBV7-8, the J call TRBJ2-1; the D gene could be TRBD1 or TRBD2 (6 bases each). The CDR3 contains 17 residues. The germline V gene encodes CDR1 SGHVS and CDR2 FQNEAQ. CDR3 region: CASSLESRGPSSNEQFF. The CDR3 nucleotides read TGTGCCAGCAGCTTAGAATCTCGGGGGCCATCCTCCAATGAGCAGTTCTTC.

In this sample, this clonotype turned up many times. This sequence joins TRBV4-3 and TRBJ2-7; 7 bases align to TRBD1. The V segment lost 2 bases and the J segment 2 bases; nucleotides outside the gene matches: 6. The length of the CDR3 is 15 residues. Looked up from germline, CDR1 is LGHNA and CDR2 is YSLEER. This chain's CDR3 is CASSQKGQVTYEQYF. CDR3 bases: TGCGCCAGCAGCCAAAAAGGACAGGTGACCTACGAGCAGTACTTC.

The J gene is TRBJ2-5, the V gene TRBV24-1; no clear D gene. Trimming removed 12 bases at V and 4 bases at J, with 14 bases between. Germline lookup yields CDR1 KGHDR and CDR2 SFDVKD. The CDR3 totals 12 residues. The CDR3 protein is CAPTGPGETQYF. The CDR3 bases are TGTGCCCCGACCGGACCGGGAGAGACCCAGTACTTC.

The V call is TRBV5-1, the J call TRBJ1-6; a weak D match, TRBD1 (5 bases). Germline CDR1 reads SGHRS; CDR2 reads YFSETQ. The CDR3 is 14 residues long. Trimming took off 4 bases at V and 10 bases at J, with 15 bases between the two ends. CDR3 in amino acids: CASSPGGWESPLHF. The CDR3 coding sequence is TGCGCCAGCAGCCCCGGGGGTTGGGAGTCACCCCTCCACTTT.

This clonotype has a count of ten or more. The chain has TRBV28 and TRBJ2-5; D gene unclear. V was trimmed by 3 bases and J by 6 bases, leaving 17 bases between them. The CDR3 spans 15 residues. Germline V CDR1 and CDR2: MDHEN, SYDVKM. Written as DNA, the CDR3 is TGTGCCAGCAGTTTTACTAAAGAGCAATGGCAGACCCAGTACTTC. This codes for CASSFTKEQWQTQYF.

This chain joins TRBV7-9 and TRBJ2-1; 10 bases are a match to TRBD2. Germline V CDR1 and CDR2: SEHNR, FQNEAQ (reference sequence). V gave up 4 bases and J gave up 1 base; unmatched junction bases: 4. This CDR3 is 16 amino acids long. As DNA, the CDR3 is TGTGCCAGCAGCTCCCAGCGGGGGGGTTCCTACAATGAGCAGTTCTTC. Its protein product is CASSSQRGGSYNEQFF.

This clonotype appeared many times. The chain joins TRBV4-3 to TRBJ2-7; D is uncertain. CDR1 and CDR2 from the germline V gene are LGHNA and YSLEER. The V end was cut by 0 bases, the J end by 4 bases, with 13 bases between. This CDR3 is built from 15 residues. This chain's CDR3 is CASSQEAGTFYEQYF. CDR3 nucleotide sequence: TGCGCCAGCAGCCAAGAGGCAGGAACCTTTTACGAGCAGTACTTC.

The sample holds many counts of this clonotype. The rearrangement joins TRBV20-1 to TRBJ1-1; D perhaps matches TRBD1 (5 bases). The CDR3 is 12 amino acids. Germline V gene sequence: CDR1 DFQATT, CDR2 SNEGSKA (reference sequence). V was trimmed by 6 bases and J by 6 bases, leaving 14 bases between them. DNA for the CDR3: TGCAGTGCAACTCGACAGAGTGCTGAAGCTTTCTTT. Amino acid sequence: CSATRQSAEAFF.

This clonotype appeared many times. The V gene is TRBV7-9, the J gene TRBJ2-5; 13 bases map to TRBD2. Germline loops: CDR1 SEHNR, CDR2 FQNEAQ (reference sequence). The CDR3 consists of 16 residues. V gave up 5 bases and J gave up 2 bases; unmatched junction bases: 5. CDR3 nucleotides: TGTGCCAGCAGCCTCGGACTAGCGGGGGAACAAGAGACCCAGTACTTC. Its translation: CASSLGLAGEQETQYF.

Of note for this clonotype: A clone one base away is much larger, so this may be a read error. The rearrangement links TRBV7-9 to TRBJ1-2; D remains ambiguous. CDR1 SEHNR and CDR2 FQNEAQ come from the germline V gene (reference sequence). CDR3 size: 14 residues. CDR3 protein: CASSPRSLNYGFTF. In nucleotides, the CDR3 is TGTGCCAGCAGCCCACGGAGCCTAAACTATGGCTTCACCTTC.

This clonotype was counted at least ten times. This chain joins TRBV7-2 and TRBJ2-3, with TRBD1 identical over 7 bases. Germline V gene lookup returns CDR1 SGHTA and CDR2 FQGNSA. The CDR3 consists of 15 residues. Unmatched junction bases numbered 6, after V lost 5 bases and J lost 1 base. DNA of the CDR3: TGTGCCAGCAGCCGTAAAACAGGGGGCACAGATACGCAGTATTTT. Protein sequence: CASSRKTGGTDTQYF.

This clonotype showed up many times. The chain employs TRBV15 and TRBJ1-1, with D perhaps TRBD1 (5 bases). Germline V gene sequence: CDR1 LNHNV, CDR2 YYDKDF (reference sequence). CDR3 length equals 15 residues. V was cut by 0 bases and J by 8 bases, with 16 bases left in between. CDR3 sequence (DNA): TGTGCCACCAGCAGAGATCTGAGGGGAGGGACCGAAGCTTTCTTT. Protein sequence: CATSRDLRGGTEAFF. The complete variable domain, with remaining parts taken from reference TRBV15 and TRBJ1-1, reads DAMVIQNPRYQVTQFGKPVTLSCSQTLNHNVMYWYQQKSSQAPKLLFHYYDKDFNNEADTPDNFQSRRPNTSFCFLDIRSPGLGDTAMYLCATSRDLRGGTEAFFGQGTRLTVV.

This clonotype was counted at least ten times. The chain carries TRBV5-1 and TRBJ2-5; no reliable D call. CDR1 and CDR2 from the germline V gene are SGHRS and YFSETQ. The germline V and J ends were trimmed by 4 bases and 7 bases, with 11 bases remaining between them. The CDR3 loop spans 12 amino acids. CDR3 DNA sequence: TGCGCCAGCAGCCCGCTCAGTGGGACCCAGTACTTC. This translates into CASSPLSGTQYF.

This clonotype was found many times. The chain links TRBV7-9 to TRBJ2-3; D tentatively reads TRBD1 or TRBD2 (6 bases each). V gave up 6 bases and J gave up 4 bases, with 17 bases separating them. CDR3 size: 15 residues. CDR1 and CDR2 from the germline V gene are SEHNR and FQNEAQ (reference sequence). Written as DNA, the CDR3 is TGTGCCAGCAGACCATGGGGGGCCGCCCCAGATACGCAGTATTTT. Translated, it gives CASRPWGAAPDTQYF.

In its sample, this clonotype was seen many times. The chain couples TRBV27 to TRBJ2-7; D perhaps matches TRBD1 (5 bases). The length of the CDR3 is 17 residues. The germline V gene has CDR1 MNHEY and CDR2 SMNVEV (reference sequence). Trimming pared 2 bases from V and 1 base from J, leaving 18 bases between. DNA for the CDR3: TGTGCCAGCAGTTTAAGGGGAAAACCTCTGAGATCCTACGAGCAGTACTTC. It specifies CASSLRGKPLRSYEQYF.

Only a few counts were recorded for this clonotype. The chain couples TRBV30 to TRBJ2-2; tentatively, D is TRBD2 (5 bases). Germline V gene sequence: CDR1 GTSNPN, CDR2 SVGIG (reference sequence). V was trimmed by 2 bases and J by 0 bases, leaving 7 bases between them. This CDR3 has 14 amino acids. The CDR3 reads CAWSPAANTGELFF. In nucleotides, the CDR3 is TGTGCCTGGAGTCCAGCGGCGAACACCGGGGAGCTGTTTTTT.

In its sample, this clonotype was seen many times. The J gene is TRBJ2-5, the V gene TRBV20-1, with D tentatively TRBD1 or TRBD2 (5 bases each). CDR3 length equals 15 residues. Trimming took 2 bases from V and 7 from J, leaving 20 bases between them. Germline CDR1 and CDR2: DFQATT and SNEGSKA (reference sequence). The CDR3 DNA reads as TGCAGTGCTAGAAGCTCCACAGGAGGCAATCCGACCCAGTACTTC. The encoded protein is CSARSSTGGNPTQYF.

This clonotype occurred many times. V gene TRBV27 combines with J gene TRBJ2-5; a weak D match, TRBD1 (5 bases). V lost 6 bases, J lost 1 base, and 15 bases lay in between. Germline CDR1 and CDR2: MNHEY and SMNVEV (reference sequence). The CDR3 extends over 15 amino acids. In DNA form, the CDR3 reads TGTGCCAGCAGCTCACAGGTCGAGGTCCAAGAGACCCAGTACTTC. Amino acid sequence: CASSSQVEVQETQYF.

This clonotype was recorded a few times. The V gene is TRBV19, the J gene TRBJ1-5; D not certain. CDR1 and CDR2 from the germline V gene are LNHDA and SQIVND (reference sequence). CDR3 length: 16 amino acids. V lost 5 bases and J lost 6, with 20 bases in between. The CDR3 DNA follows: TGTGCCAGTAGTGACTATCGGGTTGGTGAGAGTCAGCCCCAGCATTTT. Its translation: CASSDYRVGESQPQHF.

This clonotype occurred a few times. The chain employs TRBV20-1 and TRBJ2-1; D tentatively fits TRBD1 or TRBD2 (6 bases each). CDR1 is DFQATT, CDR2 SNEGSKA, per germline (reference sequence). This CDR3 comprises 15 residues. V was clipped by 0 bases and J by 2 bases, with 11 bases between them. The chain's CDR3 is CSARDSGAPYNEQFF. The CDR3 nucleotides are TGCAGTGCTAGAGATTCGGGGGCCCCCTACAATGAGCAGTTCTTC.